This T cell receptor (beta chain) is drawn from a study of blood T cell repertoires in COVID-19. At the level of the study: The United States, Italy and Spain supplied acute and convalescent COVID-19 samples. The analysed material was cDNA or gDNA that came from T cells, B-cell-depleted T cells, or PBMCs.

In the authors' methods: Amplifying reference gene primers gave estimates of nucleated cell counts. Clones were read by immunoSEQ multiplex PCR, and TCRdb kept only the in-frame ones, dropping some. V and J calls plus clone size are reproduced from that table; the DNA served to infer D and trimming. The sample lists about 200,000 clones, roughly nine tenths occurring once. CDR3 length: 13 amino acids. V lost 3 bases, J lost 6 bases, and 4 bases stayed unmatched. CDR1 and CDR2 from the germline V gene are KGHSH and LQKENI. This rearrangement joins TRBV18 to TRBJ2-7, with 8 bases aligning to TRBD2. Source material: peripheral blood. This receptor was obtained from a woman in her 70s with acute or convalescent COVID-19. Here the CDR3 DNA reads TGTGCCAGCTCACCTTTCGGGGGGGGCGAGCAGTACTTC. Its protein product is CASSPFGGGEQYF.